These T cell receptor beta chains were read from a single sample in a study of blood T cell repertoires in COVID-19. Sequencing used immunoSEQ multiplex PCR; TCRdb keeps in-frame clones, though not all of them. The sample shows some 41,000 clones, less than 90% of them seen only once. The source material was peripheral blood. The receptors were sampled from a human donor in a cohort sampled during active COVID-19. CDR3s include the opening cysteine and the closing phenylalanine or tryptophan. The D gene is left open where the match is weak. Only some rows state a clone size, as once, few, many or a class for expanded clones.

J: TRBJ2-1
D: NA
V: TRBV6-5
size: NA
CDR3: CASSYEEVRFF
DNA: TGTGCCAGCAGTTACGAGGAAGTACGGTTCTTC

J: TRBJ2-6
D: NA
V: TRBV9
size: NA
CDR3: CASSVYRNKDAGANVLTF
DNA: TGTGCCAGCAGCGTATACAGGAATAAGGATGCTGGGGCCAACGTCCTGACTTTC

J: TRBJ2-5
D: TRBD2
V: TRBV7-3
size: NA
CDR3: CASSLRGPSGGTNQETQYF
DNA: TGTGCCAGCAGCTTAAGGGGTCCTAGCGGGGGGACGAACCAAGAGACCCAGTACTTC

J: TRBJ1-6
D: TRBD1
V: TRBV9
size: few
CDR3: CASSSRGTGGGSPLHF
DNA: TGTGCCAGCAGCTCTCGCGGGACAGGGGGTGGTTCACCCCTCCACTTT

J: TRBJ1-1
D: NA
V: TRBV2
size: few
CDR3: CASGSALRFGFF
DNA: TGTGCCAGCGGAAGCGCCCTCCGGTTTGGTTTCTTT

J: TRBJ1-4
D: TRBD1
V: TRBV29-1
size: NA
CDR3: CSVEVPGQGADEKLFF
DNA: TGCAGCGTTGAAGTACCGGGACAGGGTGCGGATGAAAAACTGTTTTTT

J: TRBJ2-5
D: TRBD1
V: TRBV7-2
size: NA
CDR3: CASSFTGGRETQYF
DNA: TGTGCCAGCAGCTTCACAGGGGGCAGGGAGACCCAGTACTTC

J: TRBJ1-2
D: NA
V: TRBV11-2
size: NA
CDR3: CASSSQGHYGYTF
DNA: TGTGCCAGCAGCTCCCAGGGCCACTATGGCTACACCTTC

J: TRBJ1-1
D: NA
V: TRBV9
size: NA
CDR3: CASSGPPGRATEAFF
DNA: TGTGCCAGCAGCGGGCCCCCAGGGAGGGCCACTGAAGCTTTCTTT

J: TRBJ2-3
D: NA
V: TRBV6-2/TRBV6-3
size: few
CDR3: CASSYGGTPTDTQYF
DNA: TGTGCCAGCAGTTACGGTGGGACTCCTACAGATACGCAGTATTTT

J: TRBJ2-5
D: NA
V: TRBV6-2/TRBV6-3
size: NA
CDR3: CASSYGIGRGSGETQYF
DNA: TGTGCCAGCAGTTACGGCATTGGAAGGGGATCAGGAGAGACCCAGTACTTC

J: TRBJ1-2
D: NA
V: TRBV30
size: NA
CDR3: CAWSPPLQGSGYTF
DNA: TGTGCCTGGAGTCCGCCCCTTCAGGGAAGCGGCTACACCTTC

J: TRBJ2-1
D: TRBD2
V: TRBV5-1
size: NA
CDR3: CASSSGTSGDEQFF
DNA: TGCGCCAGCAGCTCCGGGACTAGCGGTGATGAGCAGTTCTTC

J: TRBJ1-6
D: NA
V: TRBV30
size: NA
CDR3: CAGSSEGRGYNSPLHF
DNA: TGTGCCGGATCTTCGGAGGGGAGAGGGTATAATTCACCCCTCCACTTT

J: TRBJ1-1
D: NA
V: TRBV13
size: medium-sized
CDR3: CASSGQEGLNTEAFF
DNA: TGTGCCAGCAGCGGCCAAGAGGGATTGAACACTGAAGCTTTCTTT

J: TRBJ1-1
D: NA
V: TRBV7-9
size: NA
CDR3: CASSSTTTFGEGAFF
DNA: TGTGCCAGCAGCTCTACTACTACTTTCGGTGAGGGAGCTTTCTTT

J: TRBJ1-2
D: NA
V: TRBV7-9
size: NA
CDR3: CASSRRDGYTF
DNA: TGTGCCAGCAGCCGGAGGGATGGCTACACCTTC

J: TRBJ1-2
D: NA
V: TRBV5-6
size: NA
CDR3: CASSLGSTYGYTF
DNA: TGTGCCAGCAGCTTGGGGTCGACTTATGGCTACACCTTC

J: TRBJ2-7
D: NA
V: TRBV19
size: few
CDR3: CASSLPGSGYEQYF
DNA: TGTGCCAGTAGTCTTCCCGGGTCGGGATACGAGCAGTACTTC

J: TRBJ2-1
D: NA
V: TRBV12-3/TRBV12-4
size: NA
CDR3: CASSGGLYNEQFF
DNA: TGTGCCAGCAGTGGGGGCCTCTACAATGAGCAGTTCTTC

J: TRBJ2-3
D: TRBD2
V: TRBV9
size: NA
CDR3: CASSVTSGGFTDTQYF
DNA: TGTGCCAGCAGCGTAACTAGCGGGGGATTCACAGATACGCAGTATTTT

J: TRBJ2-1
D: TRBD2
V: TRBV6-5
size: NA
CDR3: CASSPGGRNEQFF
DNA: TGTGCCAGCAGTCCGGGGGGGCGCAATGAGCAGTTCTTC

J: TRBJ2-2
D: NA
V: TRBV30
size: NA
CDR3: CASQGTGELFF
DNA: TGTGCCTCCCAGGGGACCGGGGAGCTGTTTTTT

J: TRBJ2-5
D: NA
V: TRBV18
size: NA
CDR3: CASSPSLGGGETQYF
DNA: TGTGCCAGCTCCCCATCACTCGGAGGTGGGGAGACCCAGTACTTC

J: TRBJ2-3
D: NA
V: TRBV7-3
size: NA
CDR3: CASSFSYTDTQYF
DNA: TGTGCCAGCAGCTTCTCCTACACAGATACGCAGTATTTT

J: TRBJ2-3
D: NA
V: TRBV5-1
size: NA
CDR3: CASSLDLASTDTQYF
DNA: TGCGCCAGCAGCTTGGACCTAGCAAGCACAGATACGCAGTATTTT

J: TRBJ2-7
D: NA
V: TRBV30
size: once
CDR3: CAWTGALSYEQYF
DNA: TGTGCCTGGACAGGGGCTCTCTCCTACGAGCAGTACTTC

J: TRBJ1-5
D: NA
V: TRBV2
size: NA
CDR3: CASSRGRGTQPQHF
DNA: TGTGCCAGCAGCCGTGGAAGGGGTACTCAGCCCCAGCATTTT

J: TRBJ2-2
D: NA
V: TRBV9
size: NA
CDR3: CASSDDSRGTGELFF
DNA: TGTGCCAGCAGCGACGACAGTCGAGGCACCGGGGAGCTGTTTTTT

J: TRBJ2-5
D: TRBD1
V: TRBV2
size: NA
CDR3: CASGQQGGQIRETQYF
DNA: TGTGCCAGCGGCCAACAGGGGGGTCAAATTAGAGAGACCCAGTACTTC

J: TRBJ1-1
D: TRBD1
V: TRBV2
size: NA
CDR3: CASSAAGVRGLTEAFF
DNA: TGTGCCAGCAGCGCGGCCGGCGTCAGGGGGCTTACTGAAGCTTTCTTT

J: TRBJ1-3
D: TRBD1
V: TRBV5-6
size: NA
CDR3: CASSLGQGGGNTIYF
DNA: TGTGCCAGCAGCTTGGGACAGGGAGGTGGAAACACCATATATTTT

J: TRBJ2-2
D: TRBD1
V: TRBV6-6
size: once
CDR3: CASSQGGQGNTGELFF
DNA: TGTGCCAGCAGTCAGGGGGGACAGGGGAACACCGGGGAGCTGTTTTTT

J: TRBJ2-2
D: NA
V: TRBV9
size: NA
CDR3: CASSVAVLTGELFF
DNA: TGTGCCAGCAGCGTAGCTGTCCTGACCGGGGAGCTGTTTTTT

J: TRBJ1-1
D: NA
V: TRBV19
size: NA
CDR3: CASSISGAGTEAFF
DNA: TGTGCCAGTAGTATATCAGGGGCGGGCACTGAAGCTTTCTTT

J: TRBJ1-1
D: NA
V: TRBV9
size: once
CDR3: CASNQDGMNTEAFF
DNA: TGTGCCAGCAACCAGGACGGGATGAACACTGAAGCTTTCTTT

J: TRBJ2-6
D: NA
V: TRBV7-8
size: NA
CDR3: CASSLGHPGANVLTF
DNA: TGTGCCAGCAGCTTGGGGCACCCCGGGGCCAACGTCCTGACTTTC

J: TRBJ1-4
D: NA
V: TRBV4-3
size: NA
CDR3: CASTTERGLAEKLFF
DNA: TGCGCCAGCACCACCGAAAGGGGATTGGCTGAAAAACTGTTTTTT

J: TRBJ1-2
D: TRBD1
V: TRBV14
size: NA
CDR3: CASSQDRGGGYTF
DNA: TGTGCCAGCAGCCAAGACAGAGGGGGCGGCTACACCTTC

J: TRBJ2-7
D: NA
V: TRBV7-8
size: NA
CDR3: CASSPGIVHEQYF
DNA: TGTGCCAGCAGCCCGGGAATAGTCCACGAGCAGTACTTC

J: TRBJ2-3
D: TRBD2
V: TRBV9
size: NA
CDR3: CASSLTGGADTQYF
DNA: TGTGCCAGCAGCTTGACCGGGGGGGCAGATACGCAGTATTTT

J: TRBJ1-2
D: TRBD1
V: TRBV5-1
size: NA
CDR3: CASSFGLDRDYGYTF
DNA: TGCGCCAGCAGCTTCGGACTGGACAGGGACTATGGCTACACCTTC

J: TRBJ2-5
D: TRBD1
V: TRBV2
size: NA
CDR3: CASTQGQGGRETQYF
DNA: TGTGCCAGCACCCAAGGACAGGGAGGTCGGGAGACCCAGTACTTC

J: TRBJ2-2
D: NA
V: TRBV6-4
size: NA
CDR3: CASSGGGLDTGELFF
DNA: TGTGCCAGCAGTGGCGGGGGCCTTGACACCGGGGAGCTGTTTTTT

J: TRBJ2-3
D: TRBD1
V: TRBV18
size: NA
CDR3: CASSSLDRGPDTQYF
DNA: TGTGCCAGCTCATCACTTGACAGGGGCCCAGATACGCAGTATTTT

J: TRBJ2-4
D: TRBD2
V: TRBV9
size: NA
CDR3: CASSPGLALAKNIQYF
DNA: TGTGCCAGCAGCCCGGGACTAGCACTAGCCAAAAACATTCAGTACTTC

J: TRBJ1-1
D: TRBD1
V: TRBV5-8
size: few
CDR3: CASSRGQVVTEAFF
DNA: TGTGCCAGCAGCAGGGGACAGGTCGTCACTGAAGCTTTCTTT

J: TRBJ1-5
D: NA
V: TRBV7-2
size: NA
CDR3: CASSPGQGSGIQPQHF
DNA: TGTGCCAGCAGCCCCGGACAAGGTAGCGGCATTCAGCCCCAGCATTTT

J: TRBJ1-3
D: TRBD1
V: TRBV7-9
size: NA
CDR3: CASSRTGSGNTIYF
DNA: TGTGCCAGCAGTCGGACAGGGTCTGGAAACACCATATATTTT

J: TRBJ1-1
D: NA
V: TRBV27
size: NA
CDR3: CASSSTRQGTNTEAFF
DNA: TGTGCCAGCTCCTCGACCCGCCAGGGGACGAACACTGAAGCTTTCTTT